The source of this T cell receptor beta chain is a study of cytomegalovirus exposure and HLA in healthy donors (dated by TCRdb to 2017 to 2019). For context, the study as a whole: According to an earlier analysis of around 600 of the donors, about 180 million T cells yielded 117 million unique TCR beta sequences and less than 300 Gb of sequence data. The study aimed to test whether cataloging public T cell receptors could reveal signatures of past pathogen exposure. Several DR-DQ haplotypes were treated as single units for association and clustering because of strong linkage in the cohort. A later genetic analysis took genome-wide SNP genotypes for about 65% of the 666 donors and used that subset as a discovery cohort. HLA typing included class I and class II loci at four-digit resolution. The later analysis used no new phenotypic data to find candidate immune exposures, relying instead on TCR beta sequences and their occurrence across donors. A later analysis re-examined previously published TCR beta repertoires from roughly 720 donors and added high-resolution HLA genotyping to investigate patterns of TCR occurrence. Typing coverage varied by locus: roughly 629-640 donors for A, B, C, DRB1 and DQB1; around 560 for DQA1; approximately 610 for DPA1; fewer than 480 for DPB1. Among the approximately 430 genotyped donors, approximately 81% belonged to the genetic ancestry cluster associated with self-reported Caucasian donors. All discovery cohort repertoires had been generated using a single sequencing platform. Alongside the repertoire data, information on donor age, sex, ethnicity and CMV serostatus was compiled. An early release covering more than 500 HLA-typed donors comprised approximately 290 gigabases of sequencing data and roughly 85 million unique TCR sequences. High-throughput TCR immunosequencing, statistical association of individual TCRs with disease status, and machine learning were combined to predict cytomegalovirus infection status. Among about 370 genotyped donors of the cohort, an average of about 220,000 unique TCR beta nucleotide sequences was sequenced per donor, of which about 18% were non-productive. In addition to the first cohort of 666 subjects, a separate validation cohort of 130 or so different subjects was used. The study profiled the T cell repertoires of around 700 subjects by immunosequencing and related them to cytomegalovirus serostatus. In an earlier analysis of around 540 of the donors, high-throughput TCR beta sequencing was used to judge whether each TCR beta V gene segment behaved as functional or pseudogenic.

Note on this clone: The antigen it recognizes is unknown.

The cohort comprised approximately 700 healthy bone marrow donors. At the time of sampling, all cohort members were nominally healthy, though unrecorded immune exposures were likely present. The donor was CMV seronegative and was included in the group of a few hundred seronegative cohort members. A peripheral blood sample was collected from each donor, and TCR beta sequencing was performed on peripheral blood mononuclear cells. Genomic DNA was extracted from the blood cell samples with the Qiagen DNeasy Blood Extraction Kit. From its cysteine to its phenylalanine, the CDR3 spans 14 amino acids. The kept DNA is CDR3 alone, 42 bases in frame from the first base. V has 4 bases trimmed and J has 1 base trimmed; junction bases matching no gene number 3. CDR1 is given as LGHNA and CDR2 as YSLEER, both from the germline V gene. Library preparation employed the immunoSEQ multiplex PCR assay. A mixture of 60 forward primers for TCR Vbeta segments and 13 reverse primers for TCR Jbeta segments was used in the multiplex PCR. Amplification of the CDR3 region of rearranged TCR beta genes was performed with a multiplex PCR assay on genomic DNA. On the Illumina HiSeq System, the amplified TCR beta libraries were sequenced as 87-base-pair reads. In the paper's pipeline: In a later analysis, roughly 80 million unique TCR beta chains were counted across the 650 to 750 repertoires, and roughly 11 million of these chains were shared by at least two donors. Raw reads were error-corrected and collapsed into unique sequences with a nearest-neighbor algorithm that merged closely related sequences to remove PCR and sequencing errors. Alignment of CDR3 sequences to IMGT reference sequences was used to assign V, D and J gene segments. Each retained sequence needed at least a six-nucleotide match to both a V gene segment and a J gene segment. A rearrangement was called productive if the CDR3 had no stop codons and remained in frame with V and J, and every other rearrangement was called non-productive. Following IMGT convention, CDR3 was defined as the stretch from the second conserved V-encoded cysteine to the conserved J-encoded phenylalanine. The earlier analysis of approximately 500 of the donors excluded sequences that lacked an unambiguous match to a single V gene segment. An earlier analysis of 587 of the donors classified V segments as functional when productive rearrangements were above 56.7% and as segregating when the standard deviation between donors was above 5%. To diagnose cytomegalovirus status from the catalog of TCR beta chain sequences, a statistical classification framework was built. A later analysis assigned V and J genes by comparing TCR nucleotide sequences with IMGT/GENE-DB human TR gene sequences. A later analysis assigned CDR3 sequences and most-parsimonious VDJ recombination scenarios with the TCRdist pipeline. In a later analysis, each TCR beta chain was defined by its CDR3 amino acid sequence together with its V-gene family, and reads lacking a unique V-gene family were excluded. A later analysis removed 550 to 700 highly shared, low-generation-probability nucleotide sequences to deal with suspected cross-contamination and a sequencing artifact. In a later analysis, a clonal expansion index for each public chain was calculated from normalized within-repertoire ranks of inferred template counts. A later analysis computed generation probabilities with a VDJ recombination model fitted to out-of-frame rearrangements, and checked the results against IGoR. In a later analysis, hypergeometric tests were used to score TCR-TCR, TCR-HLA and TCR-CMV co-occurrence, with a repertoire-size bias correction applied to TCR pairs. A later analysis estimated false discovery rates by permuting HLA or CMV assignments 20 times. A later analysis grouped co-occurring TCRs with DBSCAN, adding TCRdist sequence similarity when clustering within HLA-allele-positive subsets. For co-occurrence clustering, repertoires with fewer than 30,000 or more than 120,000 public chains were excluded, along with a handful of repertoires with anomalous nucleotide sharing. The table was pulled from immuneACCESS by TCRdb, which kept in-frame rearrangements only. Such tables lose some clones; where checked, under half of the loss comes from unresolved V genes, and the rest has no known cause. V, J and clone size reflect that table, while D and trimming were determined from the DNA. The sample has fewer than 150,000 clones on record. Jointly, the top ten make up less than 3% of the sample.

Overall results and qualifications from the work: A few of the identified cytomegalovirus-associated TCR beta chains were confirmed in vitro to be specific for cytomegalovirus antigens. An association between a missense DCLRE1C variant and V-gene and J-gene trimming of TCR beta chains was found in a later genetic analysis and replicated in an independent cohort. The earlier analysis of approximately 590 of the donors excluded 15 to 20 rarely observed V segments, including chromosome 9 orphons, because counts were too low. Presence/absence analyses assumed roughly uniform sequencing depth across donors, an assumption that may not hold. A later analysis associated some 17,000 TCR beta sequences with specific HLA alleles at a false discovery rate of 0.05. According to the authors, the approach could potentially be generalized to other disease states and immunological phenotypes. Most CMV-associated TCR beta chains appeared to be HLA-restricted in a later analysis, and the HLA associations seemed to be driven largely by CMV exposure. Correlated functional status among segregating V segments might be attributable to linkage disequilibrium, but an unknown experimental factor could not be ruled out. The study listed 150 to 200 TCR beta chains as associated with cytomegalovirus. The classifier was reported to diagnose cytomegalovirus status with high specificity and sensitivity in both the original cohort and the validation cohort. In a later analysis, the rate of TCR association differed among HLA loci, with DRB1 alleles having the most associated TCRs and HLA-C alleles having the fewest. In a later analysis, several top co-occurrence clusters were reported to appear linked to parvovirus B19, influenza, CMV and Epstein-Barr virus. The cohort was sequenced for TCR beta chains only, and without alpha or paired-chain data the features that could be detected were limited. Most TCR sequences were observed very rarely across donors, whereas some public TCRs were present in many individuals. In an earlier analysis of some 550 of the donors, most TCR beta V segments were observed in productive rearrangements about 87% or about 30% of the time, broadly matching IMGT annotations. The only immune exposure information available for the cohort was CMV serostatus. Because the 87-base-pair reads could not distinguish some IMGT-functional V segments, including TRBV6-2 and TRBV6-3, those segments were excluded. In a later analysis, HLA-associated TCR beta chains were found to be more clonally expanded and to have lower generation probabilities than equally common non-associated chains. Because HLA typing was missing for some donors at each locus, association tests included only the typed subset. When HLA alleles, especially DR and DQ, strongly co-occurred, TCR associations were difficult to assign to individual alleles. In a later genetic analysis, fewer N-insertions in productive TCRs were reported among donors in an Asian-associated ancestry cluster than the roughly 700-donor mean. A further reported finding was that TCR beta sequences accurately predicted the HLA-A and HLA-B alleles for most subjects in the first cohort. A cluster of highly shared sequence variants was judged likely to be a technical artifact of the sequencing pipeline.

The receptor was isolated from a man aged 35 to 55 in good health and CMV-seronegative. Sample: PBMCs. The chain uses TRBV4-3 and TRBJ1-1, and 7 bases in between align with TRBD1. The CDR3 protein is CASSLQGGNTEAFF. The nucleotide sequence reads TGCGCCAGCAGCCTGCAGGGGGGGAACACTGAAGCTTTCTTT.